This T cell receptor beta chain emerged from a study of shared clonotypes between healthy human individuals. V lost 1 base to trimming and J lost 6 bases; unmatched junction nucleotides: 7. The germline V gene has CDR1 MNHNS and CDR2 SASEGT. The CDR3 contains 15 residues. Some clones are missing from TCRdb's copy, which holds only in-frame ones; the method was immunoSEQ multiplex PCR. This sample has some 700,000 clones, with 90% found just once. Sequenced sample: memory CD8+ T cells from PBMCs. The subset is: CD45RO+ cells pooled with CCR7-negative TemRA cells. The chain is built from TRBV6-1 and TRBJ1-1, with 8 bases fitting TRBD1. The receptor was isolated from a man between 18 and 35 years old in good health. Some clones in this sample may be carry-over from other donors' samples. The CDR3 spells CASSEELTGASEAFF. The CDR3 region has the DNA TGTGCCAGCAGTGAAGAATTGACAGGGGCCTCTGAAGCTTTCTTT.